Shown below are 5 T cell receptor beta chains from a single sample sequenced in a study of graft-versus-host responses after intestinal transplantation. The protocol was immunoSEQ multiplex PCR, while the TCRdb copy is restricted to in-frame clones and leaves out a portion. The repertoire includes just over 40,000 clones, about 90% of them detected once, and approximately 2.3% sits in the top ten. Source: PBMCs, taken almost 320 days after intestinal transplant. These receptor sequences come from a human patient who received an intestinal transplant, so some T cells may come from the graft donor.

Here the CDR3 reads CASSLGLAGNTDTQYF. The CDR3 DNA reads as TGTGCCAGCAGCTTAGGCCTAGCGGGGAACACAGATACGCAGTATTTT. The chain has TRBV7-9 and TRBJ2-3; 9 bases are shared with TRBD2. V lost 1 base and J lost 2; bases outside the gene matches: 4. The CDR3 has 16 residues. Germline assignment: CDR1 SEHNR and CDR2 FQNEAQ (reference sequence).

This clone was observed once. The V call is TRBV27, the J call TRBJ2-5; TRBD1 might be the D (6 bases). The length of the CDR3 is 12 residues. The ends were cut back, 6 bases at V and 13 bases at J, with 18 bases in the middle. CDR1 and CDR2 from the germline V gene are MNHEY and SMNVEV (reference sequence). The CDR3 DNA reads as TGTGCCAGCAGCATACCCGGGACATATCCGTACTTC. Residues: CASSIPGTYPYF.

A few counts support this clone. The V and J genes are TRBV28 and TRBJ1-6; 10 bases agree with TRBD1. Germline CDR1 is MDHEN and CDR2 is SYDVKM. CDR3 length equals 14 residues. After removal of 9 bases from V and 9 bases from J, the junction contained 8 bases not matched to a gene. The CDR3 is CASRQGASGSPLHF. The CDR3 bases are TGTGCCAGTCGACAGGGGGCGAGCGGTTCACCCCTCCACTTT.

This chain joins TRBV28 and TRBJ2-1, with 12 bases fitting TRBD2. The trim removed 10 bases at V and 5 bases at J, leaving 3 bases unmatched. Germline CDR1 is MDHEN and CDR2 is SYDVKM. CDR3 length: 13 amino acids. The CDR3 here is CAIRLAGDNEQFF. CDR3 DNA: TGTGCCATCAGACTAGCGGGAGACAATGAGCAGTTCTTC.

This chain connects TRBV28 to TRBJ1-2; 9 bases align to TRBD1. CDR3 length equals 13 residues. J gave up 8 bases and V 5 bases, and 6 bases lay outside the gene matches. Germline loops: CDR1 MDHEN, CDR2 SYDVKM. The CDR3 is CASSRTGAPGYTF. CDR3 coding DNA: TGTGCCAGCAGTCGGACAGGGGCGCCCGGCTACACCTTC.